This T cell receptor beta chain is drawn from a study of shared T cell receptors in the human thymus (dated by TCRdb to 2020 to 2023). As for the study more broadly: The study investigated the way shared, self-reactive T-cell receptor alpha chains are produced in the human thymus.

Libraries were constructed by the immunoSEQ multiplex PCR assay. What TCRdb holds here is the immuneACCESS table cut down to in-frame rearrangements. Part of the clones is not present; checked against another copy, under half of the missing clones reflect an unresolved V gene, and the others are unexplained. Present in this sample are more than 300,000 clones, just under 95% of which were seen just once. The ten largest clones capture around 0.018% of the sample. With respect to this clone: The specificity of this receptor is unknown. No clone much larger than this one lies a single base away; base qualities are absent.

From a lookup of the germline V gene, CDR1 and CDR2 are SGDLS and YYNGEE. Including cysteine and phenylalanine, the CDR3 has 14 amino acids. Only the CDR3 part of the read is kept: 42 bases, read in frame from the first base. The trim is 3 bases for V and 5 bases for J, with a gap of 12 bases between the germline ends. The sequence was collected from a human donor. Recombination joined TRBV9 with TRBJ2-1, with the D call perhaps TRBD1 or TRBD2, as 5 bases match in each case. The sample consisted of thymocytes. Here is the DNA: TGTGCCAGCAGCGCCAGGGACGGCCACAATGAGCAGTTCTTC. This gives the protein CASSARDGHNEQFF.